This T cell receptor beta chain was obtained from a study of Graves' ophthalmopathy and Graves' hyperthyroidism. Whole-study results and caveats: Blood also held most thyroid clonotypes expanded above 0.001 frequency.

V was cut by 8 bases and J by 3 bases, with 16 bases left in between. The length of the CDR3 is 14 residues. The authors amplified TCR beta CDR3 regions, and they did so from RNA transcripts for repertoire sequencing. HTBI primers primed a first-round RT-PCR, and a second-round multiplex PCR followed. MiXCR, applied by TCRdb to the multiplex PCR reads, yields one record per CDR3 protein. The table shows about 620,000 distinct CDR3 sequences, with 20% to 25% occurring only once. Concerning this clonotype: As yet, its antigen is unknown.

The V and J genes are TRBV12-3 or TRBV12-4 and TRBJ2-5; D is undetermined. The sample consisted of peripheral blood. This receptor was obtained from a woman aged 18-29 years with stable Graves' hyperthyroidism. Some clones in this sample may be carry-over from other donors' samples. The CDR3 nucleotides read TGTGCCAGCGCTCTATCGGGCGGAGAAGAGACCCAGTACTTC. Its protein product is CASALSGGEETQYF.